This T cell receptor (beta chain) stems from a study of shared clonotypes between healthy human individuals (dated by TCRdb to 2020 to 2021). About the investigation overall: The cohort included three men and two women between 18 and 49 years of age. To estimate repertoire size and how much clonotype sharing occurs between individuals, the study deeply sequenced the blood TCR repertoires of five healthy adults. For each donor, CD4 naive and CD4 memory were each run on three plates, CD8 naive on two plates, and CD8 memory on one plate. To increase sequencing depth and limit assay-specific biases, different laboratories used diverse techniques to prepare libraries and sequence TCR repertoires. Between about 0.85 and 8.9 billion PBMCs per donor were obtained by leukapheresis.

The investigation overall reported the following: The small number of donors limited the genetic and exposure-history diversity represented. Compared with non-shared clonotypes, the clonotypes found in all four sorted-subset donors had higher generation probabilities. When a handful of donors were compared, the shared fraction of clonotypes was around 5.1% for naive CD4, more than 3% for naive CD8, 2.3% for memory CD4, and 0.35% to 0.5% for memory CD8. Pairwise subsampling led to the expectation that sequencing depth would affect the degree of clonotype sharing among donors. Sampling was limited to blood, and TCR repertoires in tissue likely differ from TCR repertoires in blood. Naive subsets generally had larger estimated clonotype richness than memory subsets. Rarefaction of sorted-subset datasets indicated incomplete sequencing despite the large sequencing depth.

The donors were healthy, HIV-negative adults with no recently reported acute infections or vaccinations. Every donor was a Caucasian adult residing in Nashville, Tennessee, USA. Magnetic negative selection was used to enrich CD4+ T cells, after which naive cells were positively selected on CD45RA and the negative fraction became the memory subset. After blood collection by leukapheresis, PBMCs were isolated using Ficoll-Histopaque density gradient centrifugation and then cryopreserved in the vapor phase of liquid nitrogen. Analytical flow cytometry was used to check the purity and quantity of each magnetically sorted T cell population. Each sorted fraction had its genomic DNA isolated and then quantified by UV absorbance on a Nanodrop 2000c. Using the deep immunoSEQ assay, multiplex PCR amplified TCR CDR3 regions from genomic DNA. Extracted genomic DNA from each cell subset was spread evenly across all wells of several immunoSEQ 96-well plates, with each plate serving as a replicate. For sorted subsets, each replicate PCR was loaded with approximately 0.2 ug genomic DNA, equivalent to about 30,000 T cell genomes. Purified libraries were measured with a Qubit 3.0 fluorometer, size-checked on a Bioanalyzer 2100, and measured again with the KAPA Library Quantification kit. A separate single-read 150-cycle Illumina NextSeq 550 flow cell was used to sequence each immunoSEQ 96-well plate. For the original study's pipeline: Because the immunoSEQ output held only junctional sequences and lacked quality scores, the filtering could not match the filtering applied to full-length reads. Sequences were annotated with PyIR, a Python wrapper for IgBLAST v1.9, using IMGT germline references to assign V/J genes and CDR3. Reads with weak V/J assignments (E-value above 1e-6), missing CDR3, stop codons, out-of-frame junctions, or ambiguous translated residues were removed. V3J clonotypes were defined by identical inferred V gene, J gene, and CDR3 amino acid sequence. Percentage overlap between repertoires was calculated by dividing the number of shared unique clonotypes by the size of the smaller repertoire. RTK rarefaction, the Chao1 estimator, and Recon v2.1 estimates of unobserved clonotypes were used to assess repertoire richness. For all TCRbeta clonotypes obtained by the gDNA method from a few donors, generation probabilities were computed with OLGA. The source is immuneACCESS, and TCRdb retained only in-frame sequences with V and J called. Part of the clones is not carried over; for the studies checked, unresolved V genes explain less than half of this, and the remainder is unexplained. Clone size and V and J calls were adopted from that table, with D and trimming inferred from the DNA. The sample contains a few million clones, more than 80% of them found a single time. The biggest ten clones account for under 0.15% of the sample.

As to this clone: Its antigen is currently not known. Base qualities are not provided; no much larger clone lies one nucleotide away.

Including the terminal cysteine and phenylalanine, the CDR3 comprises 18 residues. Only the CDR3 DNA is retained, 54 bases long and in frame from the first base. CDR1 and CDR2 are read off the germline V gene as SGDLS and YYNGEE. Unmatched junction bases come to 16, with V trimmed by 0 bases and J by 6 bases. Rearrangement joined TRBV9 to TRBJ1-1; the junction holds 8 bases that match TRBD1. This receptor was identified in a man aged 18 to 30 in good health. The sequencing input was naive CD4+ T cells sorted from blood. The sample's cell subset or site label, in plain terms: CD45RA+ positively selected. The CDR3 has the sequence CASSVGAGGVKVDPEAFF. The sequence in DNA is TGTGCCAGCAGCGTAGGGGCAGGGGGCGTAAAGGTAGACCCTGAAGCTTTCTTT.